The rows below give T cell receptor beta chains drawn from one sample of a study of blood T cell repertoires in COVID-19. Using immunoSEQ multiplex PCR, the repertoire was profiled, and TCRdb retains in-frame clones only, with some absent. The sample carries approximately 350,000 clones, over 75% recorded once. The source material was PBMCs or T cells enriched from blood (not recorded which). Receptors were obtained from a man aged 18 to 30 who had recovered from COVID-19. Each CDR3 is given with its conserved first and last residue. The order of the fields is clone size, D gene, V gene, J gene, CDR3 protein, CDR3 DNA. A D gene is named only where the DNA matches it firmly. Clone size is stated in some rows and not others, as once, few, many or a class when expanded.

>NA|TRBD1|TRBV30|TRBJ2-3
CAWRTGGADTQYF
TGTGCCTGGCGGACAGGGGGTGCAGATACGCAGTATTTT
>NA|TRBD1|TRBV19|TRBJ1-5
CASSQSGQVNQPQHF
TGTGCCAGTAGCCAGTCCGGACAGGTCAATCAGCCCCAGCATTTT
>NA|NA|TRBV29-1|TRBJ2-2
CSVPKDSNTGELFF
TGCAGCGTTCCCAAGGACAGTAACACCGGGGAGCTGTTTTTT
>NA|TRBD1|TRBV6-5|TRBJ1-4
CASRRQGEEKLFF
TGTGCCAGCAGAAGACAGGGGGAAGAAAAACTGTTTTTT
>NA|TRBD1|TRBV29-1|TRBJ1-2
CSAGDSSSYGYTF
TGCAGCGCGGGGGACAGTAGTTCCTATGGCTACACCTTC
>once|NA|TRBV4-3|TRBJ2-5
CASSQSTGRTQETQYF
TGCGCCAGCAGCCAATCAACAGGGCGAACCCAAGAGACCCAGTACTTC
>NA|NA|TRBV6-5|TRBJ2-7
CASTTLLGAGEQYF
TGTGCCAGCACAACCTTGCTGGGTGCAGGAGAGCAGTACTTC
>NA|NA|TRBV5-1|TRBJ2-4
CASSSGGAKNIQYF
TGCGCCAGCAGCTCCGGGGGAGCCAAAAACATTCAGTACTTC
>NA|TRBD2|TRBV27|TRBJ2-1
CASRLAGGPYNEQFF
TGTGCCAGCAGACTAGCGGGGGGGCCCTACAATGAGCAGTTCTTC
>NA|NA|TRBV2|TRBJ1-4
CASRVGGLEEKLFF
TGTGCCAGCAGGGTTGGCGGCCTGGAGGAAAAACTGTTTTTT
>NA|TRBD1|TRBV27|TRBJ1-2
CASSLTGAFYGYTF
TGTGCCAGCAGTTTGACAGGGGCTTTCTATGGCTACACCTTC
>NA|TRBD1|TRBV27|TRBJ1-6
CASSLGGQVGGSPLHF
TGTGCCAGCAGTTTAGGAGGACAGGTCGGGGGATCACCCCTCCACTTT
>NA|NA|TRBV27|TRBJ1-1
CASSSIEMNTEAFF
TGTGCCAGCAGTTCGATAGAGATGAACACTGAAGCTTTCTTT
>NA|NA|TRBV27|TRBJ1-1
CASKRGFNAEAFF
TGTGCCAGTAAACGCGGATTTAACGCTGAAGCTTTCTTT
>NA|TRBD1|TRBV4-2|TRBJ1-6
CASGTRMAGGAAPLHF
TGTGCCAGCGGGACCCGGATGGCAGGGGGCGCGGCACCCCTCCACTTT
>NA|NA|TRBV29-1|TRBJ2-2
CSVEPAGWTGELFF
TGCAGCGTTGAACCCGCAGGGTGGACCGGGGAGCTGTTTTTT
>NA|TRBD1|TRBV9|TRBJ1-3
CASSVTDRGGNTIYF
TGTGCCAGCAGCGTTACTGACAGGGGGGGAAACACCATATATTTT
>NA|TRBD1|TRBV6-6|TRBJ1-6
CASTSQGADSPLHF
TGTGCCAGCACCTCACAGGGGGCAGATTCACCCCTCCACTTT
>NA|NA|TRBV6-5|TRBJ2-2
CASHGTANTGELFF
TGTGCCAGCCACGGGACTGCGAACACCGGGGAGCTGTTTTTT
>NA|TRBD1|TRBV10-1|TRBJ2-5
CASSAGQAKETQYF
TGCGCCAGCAGTGCCGGACAGGCGAAAGAGACCCAGTACTTC
>NA|TRBD2|TRBV27|TRBJ2-7
CASSFKAGGPYEQYF
TGTGCCAGCAGTTTTAAAGCGGGAGGGCCCTACGAGCAGTACTTC
>NA|NA|TRBV7-2|TRBJ1-2
CASSYDRNYGYTF
TGTGCCAGCAGCTACGACAGGAACTATGGCTACACCTTC
>NA|TRBD1|TRBV4-3|TRBJ2-3
CASSQGTVGRDTQYF
TGCGCCAGCAGCCAGGGGACAGTTGGAAGAGATACGCAGTATTTT
>NA|TRBD1|TRBV3-1/TRBV3-2|TRBJ1-1
CASSHYLTGGTEAFF
TGTGCCAGCAGCCATTATCTCACAGGGGGCACTGAAGCTTTCTTT
>NA|NA|TRBV7-3|TRBJ2-3
CASSFDLREAQYF
TGTGCCAGCAGCTTCGACCTTAGAGAGGCGCAGTATTTT
>NA|NA|TRBV11-1|TRBJ2-2
CASSPRTGWFGELFF
TGTGCCAGCAGCCCGAGAACAGGGTGGTTCGGGGAGCTGTTTTTT
>NA|NA|TRBV7-9|TRBJ2-3
CASSRGGSRTDTQYF
TGTGCCAGCAGCCGGGGTGGGAGTCGGACAGATACGCAGTATTTT
>NA|NA|TRBV7-5|TRBJ2-1
CARSLAGGGPFNEQFF
TGTGCCAGAAGCTTAGCTGGGGGAGGGCCGTTTAATGAGCAGTTCTTC
>NA|TRBD1|TRBV19|TRBJ2-7
CASRPPNRGVGYEQYF
TGTGCCAGTAGACCCCCAAACAGGGGAGTCGGCTACGAGCAGTACTTC
>NA|NA|TRBV19|TRBJ1-2
CASSPSQGYYGYTF
TGTGCCAGTAGTCCAAGTCAGGGGTACTATGGCTACACCTTC
>NA|TRBD1|TRBV14|TRBJ1-1
CASSQDTGGPLNTEAFF
TGTGCCAGCAGCCAAGACACAGGGGGCCCTTTGAACACTGAAGCTTTCTTT
>NA|NA|TRBV9|TRBJ2-3
CASSVTPAPTDTQYF
TGTGCCAGCAGCGTGACTCCGGCCCCCACAGATACGCAGTATTTT
>NA|NA|TRBV4-1|TRBJ1-1
CASSQAGMGSEAFF
TGCGCCAGCAGCCAAGCGGGAATGGGTTCTGAAGCTTTCTTT
>NA|TRBD1|TRBV4-3|TRBJ2-7
CASSLRQGYEQYF
TGCGCCAGCAGCCTCCGACAGGGGTACGAGCAGTACTTC
>NA|NA|TRBV20-1|TRBJ2-1
CSAHRVEQFF
TGCAGTGCTCACAGGGTGGAGCAGTTCTTC
>NA|TRBD1|TRBV4-3|TRBJ1-4
CASSQVEGVGQDGGKLFF
TGCGCCAGCAGCCAAGTGGAAGGGGTAGGACAGGACGGGGGAAAACTGTTTTTT
>NA|NA|TRBV5-1|TRBJ2-7
CASSSRQVMDNEQYF
TGCGCCAGCAGCTCACGACAGGTTATGGACAACGAGCAGTACTTC
>NA|NA|TRBV10-3|TRBJ1-5
CAVPGVSNQPQHF
TGTGCCGTGCCAGGGGTTAGCAATCAGCCCCAGCATTTT
>NA|NA|TRBV7-3|TRBJ2-1
CASSLTGGFDNEQFF
TGTGCCAGCAGCTTAACTGGAGGATTTGACAATGAGCAGTTCTTC